This T cell receptor (beta chain) was profiled in a study of shared clonotypes between healthy human individuals. Study-wide results and limits: Sampling involved blood alone; tissue repertoires likely differ.

Trimming shortened V by 0 bases and J by 5 bases, and 16 bases separated the two germline ends. This CDR3 region has 16 residues. Germline CDR1 MNHEY, CDR2 SVGAGI. Data came from immunoSEQ multiplex PCR; TCRdb stores just in-frame clones and leaves some out. The profile shows around 2,000,000 clones, approximately 94% of them singletons. In the case of this clone: What it binds is not known.

Naive CD8 cells comprised CD45RO-negative, CCR7-positively selected cells, excluding terminally differentiated effector memory CD45RA+ cells. This TCR came from a man younger than 30 in good health. The rearrangement joins TRBV6-5 to TRBJ1-2; D is uncertain. The sequenced sample was naive CD8+ T cells sorted from blood. The CDR3 protein is CASSYSIGTGMYGYTF. The DNA of the CDR3 is TGTGCCAGCAGTTACTCGATTGGTACCGGGATGTATGGCTACACCTTC.